Following are 22 T cell receptor beta chains from one sample sequenced in a study of CD8+CD57+ T cells in acquired aplastic anemia. TCR beta VDJ and CDR3 profiling used genomic DNA as template. TCRdb passed the reads through MiXCR, listing each CDR3 protein once. The profile shows about 130,000 distinct CDR3 sequences, 40% to 60% of them singletons. Sequencing was carried out using sorted CD4+, CD8+, or CD8+CD57+ T cells (not recorded which) from PBMCs. The receptors originated from a human donor in good health, serving as a control.

This clonotype was seen a handful of times. V usage is TRBV7-3 and J usage is TRBJ2-1; TRBD2 matches 9 bases. After removal of 4 bases from V and 5 bases from J, the junction contained 6 bases not matched to a gene. Germline V lookup: CDR1 SGHTA, CDR2 FQGTGA. There are 15 residues in the CDR3. The CDR3 DNA is TGTGCCAGCAGCTCCTCTAGCGGGGTCAACAATGAGCAGTTCTTC. It codes for CASSSSSGVNNEQFF.

In its sample, this clonotype was seen many times. The V gene is TRBV24-1, the J gene TRBJ2-3; 10 nucleotides align to TRBD1. Germline V gene sequence: CDR1 KGHDR, CDR2 SFDVKD. There are 17 residues in the CDR3. V dropped 5 bases and J dropped 4; count of bases not matched to a gene: 11. The CDR3 nucleotides are TGTGCCACCAGTGGTACCTTAGGGACAGGGGAGGCAGATACGCAGTATTTT. Translation gives CATSGTLGTGEADTQYF.

J is TRBJ2-7 and V is TRBV5-5; 10 nucleotides align to TRBD2. V shed 3 bases, J shed 3 bases, and the junction held 3 bases outside the gene matches. CDR1 and CDR2 from the germline V gene are SGHKS and YYEKEE (reference sequence). CDR3 length: 14 residues. In DNA form, the CDR3 reads TGTGCCAGCAGCTGGAGGACTAGCGGCTACGAGCAGTACTTC. Its translation: CASSWRTSGYEQYF. Full variable domain (rest looked up from reference TRBV5-5 and TRBJ2-7): DAGVTQSPTHLIKTRGQQVTLRCSPISGHKSVSWYQQVLGQGPQFIFQYYEKEERGRGNFPDRFSARQFPNYSSELNVNALLLGDSALYLCASSWRTSGYEQYFGPGTRLTVT.

Remarks on this clonotype: A read error may account for a junction end that differs from germline. The rearrangement joins TRBV29-1 to TRBJ1-2; weak D call: TRBD1 (6 bases). The CDR3 length is 13 residues. The germline CDR1 and CDR2 sequences are SQVTM and ANQGSEA. In nucleotides, the CDR3 is TGCAGCGCTGAAGGGTGGCAGGGGTTCGGCTACACCTTC. This codes for CSAEGWQGFGYTF. Filled out from reference TRBV29-1 and TRBJ1-2, the complete variable domain reads SAVISQKPSRDICQRGTSLTIQCQVDSQVTMMFWYRQQPGQSLTLIATANQGSEATYESGFVIDKFPISRPNLTFSTLTVSNMSPEDSSIYLCSAEGWQGFGYTFGSGTRLTVV.

In this sample, this clonotype turned up many times. The CDR3 spells CASSQRDMVVTF. As DNA, the CDR3 is TGTGCCAGCAGCCAACGAGACATGGTGGTCACCTTC. J is TRBJ1-2 and V is TRBV3-1; D call uncertain. Looked up from germline, CDR1 is LGHDT and CDR2 is YNNKEL (reference sequence). The CDR3 has 12 amino acids. The V end lost 2 bases, the J end lost 13 bases, and 14 bases lay between the germline ends.

J is TRBJ1-2 and V is TRBV29-1; perhaps TRBD1 as D (5 bases). The germline CDR1 and CDR2 sequences are SQVTM and ANQGSEA. The CDR3 contains 15 residues. V was cut by 1 base and J by 4 bases, with 16 bases left in between. In DNA, the CDR3 is TGCAGCGTTGAAGGGAGGCAGGGCTGGGGCTATGGCTACACCTTC. Translated: CSVEGRQGWGYGYTF.

This clonotype was seen at least ten times. The genes are TRBV5-1 and TRBJ2-5; D may correspond to TRBD1 or TRBD2 (5 bases each). CDR1 and CDR2 from the germline V gene are SGHRS and YFSETQ. V was clipped by 3 bases and J by 5 bases, with 14 bases between them. CDR3 length: 14 residues. CDR3 in DNA: TGCGCCAGCAGCTCCGGGGCCCGCCGGGAGACCCAGTACTTC. Amino acids: CASSSGARRETQYF.

This clonotype has at least ten counts. The CDR3 here is CASSQSSEGEQFF. CDR3 DNA: TGCGCCAGCAGCCAGAGTAGCGAGGGTGAGCAGTTCTTC. The gene calls are TRBV4-3 and TRBJ2-1, with a weak D call TRBD2 (5 bases). The CDR3 has 13 amino acids. The V end was cut by 3 bases, the J end by 9 bases, with 12 bases between. CDR1 and CDR2 from the germline V gene are LGHNA and YSLEER.

V and J are TRBV20-1 and TRBJ2-7; 10 bases match TRBD1. The germline V gene encodes CDR1 DFQATT and CDR2 SNEGSKA (reference sequence). The trim removed 5 bases at V and 6 bases at J, leaving 7 bases unmatched. There are 13 residues in the CDR3. The CDR3 sequence is CSAGQGVTSEQYF. For the CDR3, the DNA is TGCAGTGCTGGACAGGGGGTAACGAGCGAGCAGTACTTC.

CDR3 coding DNA: TGTGCCACCAGCAGAGAAAGTAGCACGGGGTCCTACAATGAGCAGTTCTTC. Translating it yields CATSRESSTGSYNEQFF. This sequence joins TRBV15 and TRBJ2-1, with a weak D call TRBD2 (5 bases). CDR1 is LNHNV and CDR2 is YYDKDF in the germline V gene (reference sequence). V was cut by 0 bases and J by 1 base, with 13 bases left in between. The CDR3 has 17 amino acids.

This clonotype came up many times. V usage is TRBV5-8 and J usage is TRBJ1-5; TRBD1 is a possible D gene (5 bases). The ends were cut back, 0 bases at V and 6 bases at J, with 13 bases in the middle. The V gene's germline CDR1 is SGHTS and CDR2 YDEGEE. This CDR3 is built from 15 residues. The CDR3 reads CASSLASGGSQPQHF. CDR3 in DNA: TGTGCCAGCAGCTTGGCCTCGGGGGGAAGTCAGCCCCAGCATTTT.

This clonotype appeared a single time. The chain joins TRBV11-1 to TRBJ1-4; D is unclear. The CDR3 loop spans 17 amino acids. Trimming left V 5 bases short and J 4 bases short, with 20 bases between. CDR1 and CDR2 (germline): SGHAT, FQDESV (reference sequence). The DNA of the CDR3 is TGTGCCAGCAGCCCCCAGGTGGGGATTTACGGTAATGAAAAACTGTTTTTT. This translates into CASSPQVGIYGNEKLFF.

The table lists this clonotype with many counts. The V and J genes are TRBV18 and TRBJ2-7; 12 bases fit TRBD1. J was trimmed by 4 bases and V by 2 bases; bases with no gene match: 3. The length of the CDR3 is 15 residues. Germline CDR1 is KGHSH and CDR2 is LQKENI. The CDR3 sequence: CASSPGTGGAYEQYF. As DNA, the CDR3 is TGTGCCAGCTCACCAGGGACAGGGGGCGCGTACGAGCAGTACTTC. Looking up the rest from reference TRBV18 and TRBJ2-7 gives the full variable domain: NAGVMQNPRHLVRRRGQEARLRCSPMKGHSHVYWYRQLPEEGLKFMVYLQKENIIDESGMPKERFSAEFPKEGPSILRIQQVVRGDSAAYFCASSPGTGGAYEQYFGPGTRLTVT.

This clonotype occurred a few times. A much larger clone sits a single nucleotide away, making a read error possible. V is TRBV20-1 and J is TRBJ2-3; 7 positions agree with TRBD2. V was pared by 5 bases and J by 1 base, with 9 bases of the junction left unmatched. CDR1 and CDR2 from the germline V gene are DFQATT and SNEGSKA (reference sequence). The CDR3 is 15 residues long. DNA for the CDR3: TGCAGTGCTCGTCCCGCTAGCGGCGGCACAGATACGCAGTATTTT. It encodes CSARPASGGTDTQYF.

The sample holds many counts of this clonotype. The chain couples TRBV4-3 to TRBJ1-6, with a weak D call TRBD1 (6 bases). The germline CDR1 and CDR2 sequences are LGHNA and YSLEER. The length of the CDR3 is 16 residues. Deletions cut 0 bases from V and 8 bases from J, with 14 bases between. CDR3 loop: CASSQDPQGRDSPLHF. Here the CDR3 DNA reads TGCGCCAGCAGCCAAGATCCCCAGGGGCGTGATTCACCCCTCCACTTT.

V usage is TRBV7-8 and J usage is TRBJ2-5, with 12 bases identical to TRBD2. The trim removed 3 bases at V and 4 bases at J, leaving 15 bases unmatched. The CDR3 totals 19 residues. Germline CDR1 is SGHVS and CDR2 is FQNEAQ. The CDR3 nucleotides are TGTGCCAGCAGCTTTACCGCCGATCTAGCGGGGGGGGTCCCAGAGACCCAGTACTTC. Residues: CASSFTADLAGGVPETQYF.

This clonotype was detected many times. The junction departs from the called germline gene at one end, perhaps through a read error. This chain links TRBV7-9 with TRBJ1-2, with 7 bases lining up with TRBD1. This CDR3 is 15 amino acids long. CDR1 SEHNR and CDR2 FQNEAQ come from the germline V gene (reference sequence). CDR3 residues: CAGSLQSGTAYGYTF. The CDR3 bases are TGTGCCGGCAGCTTACAGTCCGGGACAGCCTATGGCTACACCTTC.

This clonotype was seen repeatedly, ten times or more. The CDR3 coding sequence is TGTGCCAGCAGCCAAGATCCTGGACAGGGGTCCAGCGAGCAGTACTTC. The encoded protein is CASSQDPGQGSSEQYF. The rearrangement joins TRBV3-1 to TRBJ2-7, with TRBD1 matching over 9 bases. V lost 0 bases and J lost 6; bases outside the gene matches: 9. The CDR3 is 16 amino acids. Germline V gene data show CDR1 as LGHDT and CDR2 as YNNKEL (reference sequence).

This clonotype was found many times. V is TRBV6-5 and J is TRBJ2-1; D possibly matches TRBD1 or TRBD2 (6 bases each). This CDR3 is built from 15 residues. CDR1 MNHEY and CDR2 SVGAGI come from the germline V gene. Deletions cut 2 bases from V and 9 bases from J, with 17 bases between. The CDR3 DNA reads as TGTGCCAGCAGTTACAGGGGGACGGGGGTGGTTGAGCAGTTCTTC. This gives the protein CASSYRGTGVVEQFF.

This chain joins TRBV5-6 and TRBJ1-2; D is possibly TRBD1 (6 bases). V was pared by 4 bases and J by 4 bases, with 11 bases between. This CDR3 contains 13 residues. The germline V gene has CDR1 SGHDT and CDR2 YYEEEE. The CDR3 DNA reads TGTGCCAGCAGCCGCACAGGGAGCTATGGCTACACCTTC. It specifies CASSRTGSYGYTF.

The chain combines TRBV13 with TRBJ2-1; 12 bases align to TRBD2. Unmatched junction bases numbered 6, after V lost 6 bases and J lost 6 bases. Germline assignment: CDR1 PRHDT and CDR2 FYEKMQ (reference sequence). The CDR3 is 15 residues long. CDR3 bases: TGTGCCAGCAGTTACTCTAGCGGGGGGGCCAATGAGCAGTTCTTC. Translating gives CASSYSSGGANEQFF.

This clonotype was counted at least ten times. This chain joins TRBV20-1 and TRBJ1-5; D remains unclear. In germline, CDR1 is DFQATT, CDR2 SNEGSKA (reference sequence). This CDR3 region has 12 residues. V lost 6 bases and J lost 4, with 10 bases in between. CDR3 sequence reads: CSAKDGNQPQHF. DNA of the CDR3: TGCAGTGCCAAGGATGGGAATCAGCCCCAGCATTTT.